The T cell receptor beta chain under discussion was sequenced for a study of response to subunit inactivated influenza vaccine. Deletions cut 5 bases from V and 7 bases from J, with 17 bases between. The CDR3 contains 14 residues. Germline V CDR1 and CDR2: SEHNR, FQNEAQ (reference sequence). This clonotype appeared a few times. TCRdb passed the RT-PCR reads through MiXCR, listing each CDR3 protein once. The sample shows some 480,000 distinct CDR3 sequences, roughly 9.8% of them seen only once. V usage is TRBV7-9 and J usage is TRBJ1-2; D may be TRBD1 (5 bases). The starting material was PBMCs from blood, obtained roughly 46 days after vaccination. This receptor was obtained from a man aged 45 to 65 who received an inactivated influenza vaccine. CDR3 protein: CASSPMGGSGGYTF. Written as DNA, the CDR3 is TGTGCCAGCAGCCCCATGGGGGGGAGTGGTGGCTACACCTTC. The whole variable domain, remainder taken from reference TRBV7-9 and TRBJ1-2, is DTGVSQNPRHKITKRGQNVTFRCDPISEHNRLYWYRQTLGQGPEFLTYFQNEAQLEKSRLLSDRFSAERPKGSFSTLEIQRTEQGDSAMYLCASSPMGGSGGYTFGSGTRLTVV.